This TCR beta chain was sequenced during a study of CD8 T cells in Susac syndrome. The ends were cut back, 4 bases at V and 5 bases at J, with 10 bases in the middle. CDR1 and CDR2 from the germline V gene are SGHDT and YYEEEE. The CDR3 is made up of 13 amino acids. Reverse transcription of roughly 0.45 to 1 ug RNA used random hexamers. Multiplex PCR with immunoSEQ amplified the TCR beta CDR3 across 54 Vbeta and 13 Jbeta. TCRdb redid the calling of the immunoSEQ multiplex PCR reads with MiXCR, one entry per CDR3 protein. The sample records about 180,000 distinct CDR3 sequences, 95% being singletons. The chain combines TRBV5-6 with TRBJ1-5, with D possibly being TRBD1 (6 bases). The clonotype was recovered from a human donor with multiple sclerosis. The sequenced sample consisted of CD4+ T cells from PBMCs. The DNA for the CDR3 is TGTGCCAGCAGCCCACAGGGATATCAGCCCCAGCATTTT. It translates to CASSPQGYQPQHF.